This TCR beta chain emerged from a study of shared clonotypes between healthy human individuals. The CDR3 extends over 15 amino acids. The V end lost 5 bases, the J end lost 2 bases, and 16 bases lay between the germline ends. CDR1 and CDR2 from the germline V gene are MDHEN and SYDVKM. Method: immunoSEQ multiplex PCR; TCRdb's copy keeps in-frame clones and lacks some. The data show around 750,000 clones, about 74% seen once. The sample comprised memory CD4+ T cells sorted from blood. The sample's subset: CD45RA-negative fraction. The clonotype originates from a woman in her 30s in good health. The chain has TRBV28 and TRBJ2-7; D is possibly TRBD1 (5 bases). CDR3 sequence: CASSLPWGGTYEQYF. The CDR3 nucleotides are TGTGCCAGCAGTCTGCCTTGGGGCGGAACCTACGAGCAGTACTTC.